This T cell receptor beta chain came from a study of human T cells and chemical hapten exposure. Study overall: Upper-back patches of 0.01% DPC were read at 6 days. Patients having alopecia areata, totalis or universalis were mostly female. Study conclusions and caveats: Alopecia was present in the donors, so their immune response may differ from healthy people's. Expanded TCRs grouped into significantly more large CDR3 similarity clusters than controls produced.

Time point defined: patch test 1, 2 weeks after DPC sensitization. Stated treatment: therapeutic diphenylcyclopropenone sensitization with weekly scalp DPC. This clonotype was seen only a few times. Its antigen remains unidentified. A single record per CDR3 protein comes from TCRdb applying MiXCR to the RACE reads. The sample consists of around 110,000 distinct CDR3 sequences, about an eighth of them appearing once. This TCR was sampled from a woman in her forties or fifties with alopecia areata. Some clones in this sample may be carry-over from other donors' samples. The sample in question was whole blood, obtained in connection with sensitization to the hapten diphenylcyclopropenone (DPC).

This CDR3 reads CASNQYRGRGGGYSNQPQHF. In DNA, the CDR3 is TGTGCCAGCAACCAATACAGGGGGCGCGGGGGAGGTTATAGCAATCAGCCCCAGCATTTT. The V call is TRBV27, the J call TRBJ1-5; 9 positions match TRBD1. The germline gives CDR1 MNHEY, CDR2 SMNVEV (reference sequence). The CDR3 contains 20 residues. With V trimmed by 7 bases and J by 0 bases, 19 bases remained unmatched.